These 10 T cell receptor beta chains came from one sample sequenced in a study of cytomegalovirus exposure and HLA in healthy donors (TCRdb year 2017). The method behind the library was the immunoSEQ multiplex PCR assay. TCRdb carries this immuneACCESS record with in-frame sequences only. Its versions omit some clonotypes, under half of them owing to an unresolved V gene in the studies checked, with the rest unexplained. This sample is represented by some 130,000 clones; about 95% of them were singletons. The ten biggest clones cover approximately 1.8% of the sample. What was sequenced was PBMCs. All receptors derive from a man between 18 and 29 years old in good health and CMV-seropositive.

The chain couples TRBV4-1 to TRBJ2-5, with TRBD1 matching 9 bases. Trimming at V came to 4 bases and at J to 5 bases, leaving 8 bases not matched to a gene. CDR3 length equals 15 residues. CDR1 MGHRA and CDR2 YSYEKL come from the germline V gene. For the CDR3, the DNA is TGCGCCAGCAGCCCGATGACAGGGGGTGAGGAGACCCAGTACTTC. It is translated as CASSPMTGGEETQYF.

Turning to this clone: At one boundary the junction diverges from the germline segment, which might be a read error. This chain joins TRBV7-3 and TRBJ1-2; D is undetermined. Germline CDR1 reads SGHTA; CDR2 reads FQGTGA. The CDR3 sequence is 13 residues long. This CDR3 is CASSLTGGNGYTF. CDR3 DNA: TGTGCCAGCAGCCTAACCGGAGGAAATGGCTACACCTTC.

This clone was seen just once. The chain couples TRBV6-5 to TRBJ1-1; 7 positions agree with TRBD1. Trimming removed 5 bases from V and 4 bases from J; junction bases left unmatched: 7. In germline, CDR1 is MNHEY, CDR2 SVGAGI. This CDR3 has 14 residues. The DNA of the CDR3 is TGTGCCAGCAGTGCCTCAGGGGGAGTCACTGAAGCTTTCTTT. Amino acids: CASSASGGVTEAFF.

The J gene is TRBJ1-1, the V gene TRBV11-3; TRBD1 is a possible D gene (6 bases). Between the trimmed V and J ends, which lost 1 base and 3 bases, there was a span of 15 bases. The germline V gene has CDR1 SGHNT and CDR2 YENEEA. CDR3 size: 16 residues. This CDR3 is CASSLGPVGGDTEAFF. The CDR3 coding sequence is TGTGCCAGCAGCTTAGGCCCCGTAGGGGGGGACACTGAAGCTTTCTTT.

The rearrangement links TRBV5-6 to TRBJ2-3; weak D call: TRBD2 (5 bases). Trimming cost V 0 bases and J 4 bases, with 12 bases left between them. There are 15 residues in the CDR3. Germline V gene lookup returns CDR1 SGHDT and CDR2 YYEEEE. Here the CDR3 reads CASSLERQFPDTQYF. The CDR3 DNA sequence: TGTGCCAGCAGCTTGGAGCGGCAGTTCCCAGATACGCAGTATTTT.

The chain is built from TRBV6-1 and TRBJ2-1, with 7 bases fitting TRBD1. V trimming: 4 bases; J trimming: 4 bases; junction bases outside the gene matches: 4. CDR3 length: 14 amino acids. Germline loops: CDR1 MNHNS, CDR2 SASEGT. This CDR3 is CASSGTGYYNEQFF. Here the CDR3 DNA reads TGTGCCAGCAGTGGGACAGGTTATTACAATGAGCAGTTCTTC.

The V call is TRBV30, the J call TRBJ2-7, with D possibly matching TRBD2 (5 bases). Germline CDR1 GTSNPN, CDR2 SVGIG (reference sequence). This CDR3 is 13 amino acids long. V was trimmed by 0 bases and J by 2 bases, leaving 8 bases between them. The CDR3 loop is CAWSVAAAYEQYF. CDR3 bases: TGTGCCTGGAGTGTAGCGGCCGCCTACGAGCAGTACTTC.

This clone came up once. J is TRBJ1-1 and V is TRBV28, with a tentative D call TRBD1 (5 bases). Germline V gene sequence: CDR1 MDHEN, CDR2 SYDVKM. The V end was cut by 6 bases, the J end by 8 bases, with 13 bases between. This CDR3 is 12 amino acids long. This chain's CDR3 is CASSLQGLEAFF. The CDR3 coding sequence is TGTGCCAGCAGCCTTCAGGGCCTCGAAGCTTTCTTT.

In its sample, this clone was seen a few times. The chain carries TRBV4-2 and TRBJ2-1; 10 nucleotides agree with TRBD2. The CDR3 sequence is 21 residues long. V dropped 0 bases and J dropped 0; count of bases not matched to a gene: 14. CDR1 and CDR2 (germline): LGHNA, YNFKEQ. CDR3 nucleotide sequence: TGTGCCAGCAGCCAAGATAAAGGGCTAGCGGGAGAGGGGATCTCCTACAATGAGCAGTTCTTC. The encoded protein is CASSQDKGLAGEGISYNEQFF.

This rearrangement joins TRBV7-2 to TRBJ2-5; D uncertain. The CDR3 totals 12 residues. The germline V gene encodes CDR1 SGHTA and CDR2 FQGNSA. Trimming shortened V by 3 bases and J by 5 bases, and 7 bases separated the two germline ends. CDR3 sequence reads: CASSFARETQYF. The CDR3 DNA reads TGTGCCAGCAGCTTTGCTCGGGAGACCCAGTACTTC.